The TCR beta chain described here comes from a study of shared clonotypes between healthy human individuals (dated by TCRdb to the early 2020s). Concerning the study at large: Three men and a couple of women, aged 18 to 49 years, made up the cohort. For each donor, CD4 naive and CD4 memory were each given three plates, CD8 naive was given two plates, and CD8 memory was given one plate. The study deeply sequenced blood TCR repertoires of five healthy adults to estimate repertoire size and the extent of clonotype sharing between individuals. To increase sequencing depth and limit assay-specific biases, different laboratories used diverse techniques to prepare libraries and sequence TCR repertoires. Between about 0.85 and 9.5 billion PBMCs per donor were obtained by leukapheresis.

CD8 naive samples were CD45RO-negative cells positively selected for CCR7, giving a CD45RA+CCR7+ population that excluded TemRA cells. The donors were healthy, HIV-negative adults with no recently reported acute infections or vaccinations. Every donor was a Caucasian adult living in Nashville, Tennessee, USA. Blood was obtained by leukapheresis, after which PBMCs were separated by Ficoll-Histopaque density gradient centrifugation and cryopreserved in liquid nitrogen vapor phase. Purity and quantity of every magnetically sorted T cell population were checked by analytical flow cytometry. Genomic DNA was isolated from every sorted fraction and measured by UV absorbance on a Nanodrop 2000c. Using the deep immunoSEQ assay, TCR CDR3 regions were amplified from genomic DNA by multiplex PCR. For each cell subset, the extracted genomic DNA was distributed evenly across all wells of several immunoSEQ 96-well plates, and each plate served as one replicate. For sorted subsets, around 200 ng genomic DNA, equal to 25,000 to 35,000 T cell genomes, was loaded into each replicate PCR. The purified libraries were quantified using a Qubit 3.0 fluorometer, sized with a Bioanalyzer 2100, and then quantified again using the KAPA Library Quantification kit. Every immunoSEQ 96-well plate was sequenced on a separate single-read 150-cycle Illumina NextSeq 550 flow cell. The original pipeline was this. Because the immunoSEQ output held only junctional sequences and lacked quality scores, the filtering could not match the filtering applied to full-length reads. To assign V/J genes and CDR3, sequences were annotated against IMGT germline references using PyIR, a Python wrapper for IgBLAST v1.9. Reads were filtered out if the reads had weak V/J assignments (E-value above 1e-6), no CDR3, stop codons, out-of-frame junctions, or ambiguous translated residues. A V3J clonotype was defined by an identical inferred V gene, J gene, and CDR3 amino acid sequence. The percentage overlap between two repertoires was calculated by dividing the number of shared unique clonotypes by the size of the smaller repertoire. Three approaches were used to assess repertoire richness: RTK rarefaction, the Chao1 estimator, and Recon v2.1 estimates of unobserved clonotypes. OLGA was used to compute generation probabilities for all TCRbeta clonotypes that the gDNA method yielded from several donors. In its TCRdb copy, this immuneACCESS table keeps in-frame sequences only and misses some clones. Where compared with another copy, unresolved V genes explain less than half of these, and the others have no known cause. That table gives V, J and clone size, and the DNA gave D and trimming. This sample gives about 590,000 clones in total; about 95% of them show up just once. The leading ten clones occupy 0.11% of the sample.

The study at large found these results: Across a handful of donors, approximately 5% of naive CD4, 3% to 4% of naive CD8, under 2.5% of memory CD4, and 0.4% of memory CD8 clonotypes were shared. Clonotypes shared by all four sorted-subset donors showed higher generation probabilities than non-shared clonotypes. Incomplete sequencing was indicated by rarefaction of sorted-subset datasets, despite the large sequencing depth. Only blood was sampled, and tissue TCR repertoires likely differ from those in blood. Because the study included only a small number of donors, the genetic and exposure-history diversity represented was limited. Pairwise subsampling led to the expectation that sequencing depth would affect the degree of clonotype sharing among donors. Estimated clonotype richness was generally larger for naive than for memory subsets.

Details on this clone: Its antigen remains undetermined. No base qualities exist here, and no much larger clone lies one base off it.

Source material: naive CD8+ T cells sorted from blood. This sample's cell subset or site label indicates: CD45RA+CCR7+. The source is a young woman in good health.

The DNA is as follows: TGTGCCAGTAGTTCCCAGGGACAGGACTTACATTTAGAGGCTTTCTTT. Its product reads: CASSSQGQDLHLEAFF. Recombination linked TRBV19 to TRBJ1-1; 8 of the junction bases match TRBD1. According to the germline V gene (reference sequence), CDR1 reads LNHDA and CDR2 reads SQIVND. The CDR3 holds 16 amino acids from the cysteine to the phenylalanine. Of the read, only the CDR3 DNA is kept; its 48 bases are in frame from base 1. Germline trimming: 5 bases from V, 11 bases from J; junction bases outside gene matches: 19. Supplemented by the reference TRBV19 and TRBJ1-1 proteins around the CDR3, the complete variable domain is DGGITQSPKYLFRKEGQNVTLSCEQNLNHDAMYWYRQDPGQGLRLIYYSQIVNDFQKGDIAEGYSVSREKKESFPLTVTSAQKNPTAFYLCASSSQGQDLHLEAFFGQGTRLTVV.